The next 22 T cell receptor beta chains were all read from a single sample in a study of blood T cells in healthy people across ages. Together with a sample-barcoded 5' primer, a J-beta primer mix was included in a second PCR lasting 7 to 11 cycles. MiXCR was run by TCRdb on the 5' RACE reads, yielding one entry per CDR3 protein. The repertoire consists of roughly 730,000 distinct CDR3 sequences, with roughly three fifths occurring once and the leading ten covering about a quarter. The specimen sequenced was blood. The receptors shown here come from a man between 40 and 49 years old in good health.

Of note for this clonotype: One junction end disagrees with the germline gene, perhaps due to a read error. V and J are TRBV6-5 and TRBJ2-5; tentative D call: TRBD1 (5 bases). The DNA end is more similar to TRBJ2-7, so the J call may be wrong. Germline CDR1 is MNHEY and CDR2 is SVGAGI. The CDR3 extends over 13 amino acids. The CDR3 DNA reads TGTACCAGCGCTCGTGGGGCGATCTACGAGCAGTACTTC. This translates into CTSARGAIYEQYF.

The V gene is TRBV12-3 or TRBV12-4, the J gene TRBJ1-2, with D perhaps TRBD1 (5 bases). The V end lost 2 bases, the J end lost 0 bases, and 13 bases lay between the germline ends. This CDR3 has 16 amino acids. The CDR3 loop reads CASSLRGARTNYGYTF. In DNA form, the CDR3 reads TGTGCCAGCAGTTTAAGGGGTGCTCGGACTAACTATGGCTACACCTTC.

The J gene is TRBJ1-2, the V gene TRBV3-1; D may be TRBD1 (5 bases). This CDR3 contains 13 residues. Deletions cut 0 bases from V and 12 bases from J, with 14 bases between. Germline values: CDR1 LGHDT, CDR2 YNNKEL (reference sequence). The CDR3, as DNA: TGTGCCAGCAGCCAAGATTGGAGGGGTTCGCACACCTTC. Amino acids: CASSQDWRGSHTF.

The chain recombines TRBV28 with TRBJ2-7, with 9 bases fitting TRBD1. Per germline, CDR1 MDHEN and CDR2 SYDVKM. The CDR3 length is 15 residues. The ends lost 4 bases at V and 4 bases at J; junction bases unmatched: 8. The CDR3 DNA reads TGTGCCAGCAGTTCCTTAACAGGGGGCGCGTACGAGCAGTACTTC. Translation gives CASSSLTGGAYEQYF.

This chain uses TRBV11-2 with TRBJ2-5; TRBD1 agrees at 7 bases. CDR1 and CDR2 (germline): SGHAT, FQNNGV. J gave up 2 bases and V 5 bases, and 8 bases lay outside the gene matches. The CDR3 consists of 15 residues. The CDR3: CASSPLGQPQETQYF. The CDR3 DNA is TGTGCCAGCAGCCCCTTGGGACAGCCGCAAGAGACCCAGTACTTC.

The V call is TRBV28, the J call TRBJ2-3; D not resolved. The germline V gene has CDR1 MDHEN and CDR2 SYDVKM. V lost 3 bases to trimming and J lost 6 bases, with 10 bases between them. The CDR3 is made up of 13 amino acids. The CDR3 loop is CASSFPGSDTQYF. DNA for the CDR3: TGTGCCAGCAGTTTCCCGGGCAGCGATACGCAGTATTTT. Drawing the rest from reference TRBV28 and TRBJ2-3, the complete variable domain is DVKVTQSSRYLVKRTGEKVFLECVQDMDHENMFWYRQDPGLGLRLIYFSYDVKMKEKGDIPEGYSVSREKKERFSLILESASTNQTSMYLCASSFPGSDTQYFGPGTRLTVL.

This clonotype has more than one count but fewer than ten. The rearrangement links TRBV20-1 to TRBJ2-4; 10 bases line up with TRBD1. The CDR3 contains 14 residues. Per the germline V gene, CDR1 is DFQATT and CDR2 is SNEGSKA (reference sequence). V lost 4 bases, J lost 5 bases, and 5 bases stayed unmatched. DNA for the CDR3: TGCAGTGCTACTACCGGGACAGGGGAAAACATTCAGTACTTC. It is translated as CSATTGTGENIQYF.

The chain has TRBV6-5 and TRBJ1-2, with D possibly matching TRBD1 (5 bases). CDR1 is MNHEY and CDR2 is SVGAGI in the germline V gene. The length of the CDR3 is 15 residues. The ends were cut back, 7 bases at V and 2 bases at J, with 17 bases in the middle. Here the CDR3 reads CASTKAGQINYGYTF. The CDR3 DNA reads TGTGCCAGCACCAAGGCGGGGCAGATCAACTATGGCTACACCTTC.

In its sample, this clonotype was seen a few times. This chain links TRBV3-1 with TRBJ2-7; possible D gene TRBD2, 6 bases. Germline V gene sequence: CDR1 LGHDT, CDR2 YNNKEL (reference sequence). This CDR3 comprises 13 residues. V was shortened by 0 bases and J by 12 bases, with 15 bases between the two germline ends. The CDR3 nucleotides read TGTGCCAGCAGCCAAGATCCTCGACTAGGATTGTACTTC. It codes for CASSQDPRLGLYF.

CDR3 in amino acids: CSVGVGQGYEQYF. The CDR3 nucleotides read TGCAGCGTTGGGGTGGGACAGGGGTACGAGCAGTACTTC. The V call is TRBV29-1, the J call TRBJ2-7; 10 bases match TRBD1. The CDR3 is made up of 13 amino acids. Per the germline V gene, CDR1 is SQVTM and CDR2 is ANQGSEA. V was clipped by 4 bases and J by 4 bases; unmatched bases: 4.

The chain joins TRBV28 to TRBJ2-1; TRBD2 aligns across 9 bases. Per the germline V gene, CDR1 is MDHEN and CDR2 is SYDVKM. This CDR3 is built from 18 residues. V was pared by 4 bases and J by 0 bases, with 10 bases of the junction left unmatched. The CDR3 DNA reads TGTGCCAGCAGTTCAGGGATTGGACTAGCGAGCTCCTACAATGAGCAGTTCTTC. This codes for CASSSGIGLASSYNEQFF.

The rearrangement joins TRBV15 to TRBJ2-5; unclear D gene. V lost 0 bases, J lost 3 bases, and 14 bases lay in between. The CDR3 extends over 16 amino acids. CDR1 and CDR2 from the germline V gene are LNHNV and YYDKDF (reference sequence). CDR3 bases: TGTGCCACCAGCAGAGATGCAGGAGCCATCAAAGAGACCCAGTACTTC. Encoded protein: CATSRDAGAIKETQYF.

This chain links TRBV12-3 or TRBV12-4 with TRBJ1-2, with D perhaps matching TRBD1 (5 bases). The CDR3 is made up of 15 amino acids. V shed 5 bases and J shed 2 bases, with 15 bases lying between them. CDR3 nucleotides: TGTGCCAGCAGTCCCCTCCCGACAGCCAACTATGGCTACACCTTC. It translates to CASSPLPTANYGYTF.

The V call is TRBV29-1, the J call TRBJ2-1; the match to TRBD2 covers 11 bases. The V gene end was trimmed by 6 bases and the J gene end by 6 bases; junction bases not matched to a gene: 10. Germline loops: CDR1 SQVTM, CDR2 ANQGSEA. The CDR3 is 15 residues long. The CDR3 sequence: CSVVTSGGWGNEQFF. In DNA, the CDR3 is TGCAGCGTGGTTACTAGCGGGGGTTGGGGCAATGAGCAGTTCTTC.

V and J are TRBV6-1 and TRBJ1-1; tentative D call: TRBD1 (6 bases). CDR3 length equals 16 residues. The V end lost 1 base, the J end lost 3 bases, and 15 bases lay between the germline ends. Germline V gene sequence: CDR1 MNHNS, CDR2 SASEGT. The CDR3 sequence is CASSEEGGASYTEAFF. For the CDR3, the DNA is TGTGCCAGCAGTGAAGAAGGGGGGGCTTCGTACACTGAAGCTTTCTTT.

This chain connects TRBV9 to TRBJ2-4; D possibly corresponds to TRBD1 (7 bases). The J call may be incorrect, as the DNA end agrees better with TRBJ2-7. From germline, CDR1 is SGDLS and CDR2 YYNGEE. The CDR3 consists of 18 residues. This CDR3 reads CASSVGPGGTPSSHEQYF. The CDR3 DNA is TGTGCCAGCAGCGTAGGGCCAGGGGGGACTCCATCATCCCACGAGCAGTACTTC.

A remark on this clonotype: A much larger clone lies a single base off, so this may be a read error. This rearrangement joins TRBV12-3 or TRBV12-4 to TRBJ2-3, with D unresolved. The CDR3 extends over 11 amino acids. V was cut by 5 bases and J by 4 bases, with 4 bases left in between. The CDR3 protein is CASSISDTQYF. CDR3 nucleotide sequence: TGTGCCAGCAGTATCTCAGATACGCAGTATTTT.

The chain has TRBV7-2 and TRBJ2-3, with 7 nucleotides matching TRBD2. Trimming at V came to 3 bases and at J to 6 bases, leaving 6 bases not matched to a gene. The CDR3 extends over 14 amino acids. Germline V gives CDR1 SGHTA, CDR2 FQGNSA. CDR3 sequence: CASSFSGGGDTQYF. In DNA form, the CDR3 reads TGTGCCAGCAGCTTTTCGGGAGGTGGTGATACGCAGTATTTT.

This sequence joins TRBV4-3 and TRBJ2-1, with unresolved D. V was clipped by 0 bases and J by 5 bases, with 5 bases between them. Germline-derived CDR1 and CDR2 are LGHNA and YSLEER. The CDR3 consists of 13 residues. The CDR3 sequence: CASSQDRHNEQFF. The CDR3 region has the DNA TGCGCCAGCAGCCAAGATCGGCACAATGAGCAGTTCTTC.

This clonotype was picked up many times. The V call is TRBV7-9, the J call TRBJ2-1; TRBD2 matches at 9 bases. Per the germline V gene, CDR1 is SEHNR and CDR2 is FQNEAQ (reference sequence). This CDR3 region has 14 residues. The trim removed 5 bases at V and 9 bases at J, leaving 8 bases unmatched. The CDR3 is CASSPTQTSGEQFF. In DNA form, the CDR3 reads TGTGCCAGCAGCCCAACCCAGACTAGCGGTGAGCAGTTCTTC. Drawing the rest from reference TRBV7-9 and TRBJ2-1, the complete variable domain is DTGVSQNPRHKITKRGQNVTFRCDPISEHNRLYWYRQTLGQGPEFLTYFQNEAQLEKSRLLSDRFSAERPKGSFSTLEIQRTEQGDSAMYLCASSPTQTSGEQFFGPGTRLTVL.

This clonotype showed up just a few times. This sequence joins TRBV9 and TRBJ2-5; D unclear. The CDR3 has 12 amino acids. Trimming shortened V by 3 bases and J by 4 bases, and 7 bases separated the two germline ends. The germline V gene has CDR1 SGDLS and CDR2 YYNGEE. CDR3 nucleotide sequence: TGTGCCAGCAGCGCAACCCGAGAGACCCAGTACTTC. Protein sequence: CASSATRETQYF.

The chain carries TRBV7-3 and TRBJ1-6; possibly TRBD1 for D (5 bases). CDR1 and CDR2 (germline): SGHTA, FQGTGA. This CDR3 region has 14 residues. Trimming removed 5 bases at V and 8 bases at J, with 13 bases between. CDR3 nucleotides: TGTGCCAGCAGCCGAAATAGCAGGGATTCACCCCTCCACTTT. It codes for CASSRNSRDSPLHF.